One T cell receptor beta chain is described in this entry. No antigen is known for it. Germline CDR1 MNHEY, CDR2 SMNVEV (reference sequence). This CDR3 comprises 13 residues. V lost 4 bases to trimming and J lost 8 bases, with 12 bases between them. These data belong to a study of cytotoxic CD8 clonotypes in ibrutinib-treated CLL. General study results and limits: Clonality went up at ibrutinib response and then declined back toward baseline at progression. Public clonotypes, rarely seen, contracted or held steady on treatment.

T cells were sequenced at a targeted depth of 1 in 200,000 to 1 in 1 million. This table comes from immunoSEQ multiplex PCR, and its TCRdb copy is limited to in-frame clones, with some not included. The sample has 40,000 or so clones, around 70% seen once; the top ten hold over 9%. Cryopreserved PBMCs provided roughly 2 micrograms of genomic DNA for the TCR beta libraries. The sequencing used PBMCs, collected at disease progression, from a patient treated with ibrutinib. The chain carries TRBV27 and TRBJ2-1, with D hard to call. This sequence was found in a human donor with chronic lymphocytic leukemia. This chain's CDR3 is CASSSSRVDEQFF. The CDR3 DNA follows: TGTGCCAGCAGTTCCTCAAGGGTTGATGAGCAGTTCTTC.